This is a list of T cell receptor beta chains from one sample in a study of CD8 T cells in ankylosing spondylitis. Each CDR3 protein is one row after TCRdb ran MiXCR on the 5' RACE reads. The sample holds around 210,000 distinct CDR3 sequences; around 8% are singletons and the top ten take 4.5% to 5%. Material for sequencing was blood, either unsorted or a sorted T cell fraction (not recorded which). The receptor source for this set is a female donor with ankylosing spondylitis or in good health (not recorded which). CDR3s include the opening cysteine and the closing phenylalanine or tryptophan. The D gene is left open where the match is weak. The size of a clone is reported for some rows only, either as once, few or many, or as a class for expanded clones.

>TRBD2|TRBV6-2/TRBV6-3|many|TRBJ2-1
CASRSTSASSYNEQFF
TGTGCCAGCAGGTCTACTAGCGCCAGCTCCTACAATGAGCAGTTCTTC
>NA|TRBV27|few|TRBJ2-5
CASSPRLGPPGTQYF
TGTGCCAGCAGTCCCCGATTAGGTCCCCCGGGGACCCAGTACTTC
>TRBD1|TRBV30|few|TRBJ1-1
CALDRMNTEAFF
TGTGCCTTGGACAGGATGAACACTGAAGCTTTCTTT
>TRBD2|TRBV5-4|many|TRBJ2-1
CASSAGLAGRTEQFF
TGTGCCAGCAGCGCCGGACTAGCGGGAAGAACTGAGCAGTTCTTC
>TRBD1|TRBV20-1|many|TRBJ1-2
CSAWTGSDGYTF
TGCAGTGCCTGGACAGGGTCGGATGGCTACACCTTC
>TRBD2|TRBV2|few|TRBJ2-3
CASVRLAGGGGTDTQYF
TGTGCCAGCGTCCGTCTAGCGGGAGGCGGGGGCACAGATACGCAGTATTTT
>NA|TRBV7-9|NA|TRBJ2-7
CASSPPAGPGEQYF
TGTGCCAGCAGCCCCCCCGCGGGGCCGGGCGAGCAGTACTTC
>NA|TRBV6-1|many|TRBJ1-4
CATWPGGWEKLFF
TGTGCCACCTGGCCCGGGGGTTGGGAAAAACTGTTTTTT
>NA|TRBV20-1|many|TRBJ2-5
CSQMRQGLQETQYF
TGCAGCCAAATGAGGCAGGGCCTTCAAGAGACCCAGTACTTC
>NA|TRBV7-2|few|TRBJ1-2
CASSFEGNGYTF
TGTGCCAGCAGCTTTGAAGGGAATGGCTACACCTTC
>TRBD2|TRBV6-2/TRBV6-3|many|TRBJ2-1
CASRLLAGVYNEQFF
TGTGCCAGCAGACTACTAGCGGGAGTATACAATGAGCAGTTCTTC
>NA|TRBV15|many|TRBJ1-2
CATSSPLAGYGYTF
TGTGCCACCAGCAGTCCGTTGGCGGGGTATGGCTACACCTTC
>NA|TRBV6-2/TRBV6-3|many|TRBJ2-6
CASSTRQALSGANVLTF
TGTGCCAGCAGTACTCGACAGGCCCTCTCTGGGGCCAACGTCCTGACTTTC
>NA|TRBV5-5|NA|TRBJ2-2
CASSLAPGKAGELFF
TGTGCCAGCAGCTTGGCGCCAGGGAAGGCAGGGGAGCTGTTTTTT
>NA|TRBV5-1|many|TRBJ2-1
CASSYGGDGGEQFF
TGCGCCAGCAGCTACGGGGGCGACGGGGGTGAGCAGTTCTTC
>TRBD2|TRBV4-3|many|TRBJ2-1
CASSRGAGGPYEQFF
TGCGCCAGCAGCCGAGGGGCGGGAGGGCCCTATGAGCAGTTCTTC
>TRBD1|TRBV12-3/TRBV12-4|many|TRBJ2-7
CASSLARGTGPYEQYF
TGTGCCAGCAGTTTAGCGCGAGGGACAGGACCCTACGAGCAGTACTTC
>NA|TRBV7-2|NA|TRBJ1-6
CASSLGVSGHNSPLHF
TGTGCCAGCAGCTTAGGGGTCTCTGGCCATAATTCACCCCTCCACTTT
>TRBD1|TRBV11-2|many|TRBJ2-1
CASSIRQGKGNEQFF
TGTGCCAGCAGCATCCGACAGGGGAAAGGCAATGAGCAGTTCTTC
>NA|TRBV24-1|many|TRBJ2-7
CATSTGATDEQYF
TGTGCCACTTCGACGGGGGCCACCGACGAGCAGTACTTC
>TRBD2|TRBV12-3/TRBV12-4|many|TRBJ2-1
CASSSRLAANEQFF
TGTGCCAGCAGTTCTCGGCTAGCGGCCAATGAGCAGTTCTTC
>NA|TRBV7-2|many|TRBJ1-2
CASSQEPGPSNYTF
TGTGCCAGCAGCCAAGAACCGGGACCATCAAACTACACCTTC
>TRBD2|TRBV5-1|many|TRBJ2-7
CASRGTSGVHTYEQYF
TGCGCCAGTCGCGGGACTAGCGGGGTCCATACCTACGAGCAGTACTTC
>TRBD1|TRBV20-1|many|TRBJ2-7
CSASDRGRTAYEQYF
TGCAGTGCATCTGACAGGGGGCGTACCGCCTACGAGCAGTACTTC
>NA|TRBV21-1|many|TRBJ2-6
CASSPGTPPEVSGANVLTF
TGTGCCAGCAGCCCGGGGACTCCCCCTGAAGTCTCTGGGGCCAACGTCCTGACTTTC
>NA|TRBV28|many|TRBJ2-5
CASSLPLKETQYF
TGTGCCAGCAGTCTGCCCCTCAAAGAGACCCAGTACTTC
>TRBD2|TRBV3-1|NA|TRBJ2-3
CASSRDLLSGRFTDTQYF
TGTGCCAGCAGTCGAGACCTTCTTAGCGGGAGGTTCACAGATACGCAGTATTTT
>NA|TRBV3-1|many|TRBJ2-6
CASSQDSSGANVLTF
TGTGCCAGCAGCCAAGACAGCTCTGGGGCCAACGTCCTGACTTTC
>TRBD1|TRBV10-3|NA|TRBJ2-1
CAIGRTGTGDYNEQFF
TGTGCCATCGGAAGAACCGGGACAGGGGATTACAATGAGCAGTTCTTC
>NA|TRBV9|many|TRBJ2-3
CASSVAPTSFQPDTQYF
TGTGCCAGCAGCGTAGCTCCCACTAGCTTCCAACCAGATACGCAGTATTTT
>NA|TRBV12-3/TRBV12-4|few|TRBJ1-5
CASSPGGVSNQPQHF
TGTGCCAGCAGCCCGGGGGGGGTAAGCAATCAGCCCCAGCATTTT
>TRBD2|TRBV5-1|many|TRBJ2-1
CASSSWGSGSYNEQFF
TGCGCCAGCAGCTCGTGGGGTAGCGGGAGTTACAATGAGCAGTTCTTC
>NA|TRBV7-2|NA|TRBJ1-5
CASSLTGGEDQPQHF
TGTGCCAGCAGCTTAACGGGGGGAGAGGATCAGCCCCAGCATTTT
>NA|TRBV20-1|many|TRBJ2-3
CSARVTPGHTDTQYF
TGCAGTGCTAGAGTCACCCCCGGTCACACAGATACGCAGTATTTT
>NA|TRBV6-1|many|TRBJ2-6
CASSRIGDMDSGANVLTF
TGTGCCAGCAGCCGCATTGGGGACATGGACTCTGGGGCCAACGTCCTGACTTTC
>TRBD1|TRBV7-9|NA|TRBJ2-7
CASSAGTGNYEQYF
TGTGCCAGCAGCGCCGGGACAGGAAACTACGAGCAGTACTTC
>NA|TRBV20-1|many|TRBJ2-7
CSASSRAGEQYF
TGCAGTGCTAGCAGCCGCGCCGGGGAGCAGTACTTC
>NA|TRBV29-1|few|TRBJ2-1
CSVLEISYNEQFF
TGCAGCGTTTTAGAGATATCCTACAATGAGCAGTTCTTC
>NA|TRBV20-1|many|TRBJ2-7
CSAQRLDSGSSYEQYF
TGCAGTGCTCAAAGACTAGATTCGGGAAGCTCCTACGAGCAGTACTTC
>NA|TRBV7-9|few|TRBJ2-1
CASSWDSGEQFF
TGTGCCAGCAGCTGGGACTCTGGGGAGCAGTTCTTC
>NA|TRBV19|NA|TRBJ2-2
CASSWGVIAEAGELFF
TGTGCCAGTAGTTGGGGGGTAATAGCGGAGGCCGGGGAGCTGTTTTTT
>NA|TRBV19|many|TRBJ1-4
CASKGETTNEKLFF
TGTGCCAGTAAAGGGGAGACAACTAATGAAAAACTGTTTTTT
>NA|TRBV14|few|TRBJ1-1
CASNQGPTEAFF
TGTGCCAGCAATCAAGGGCCCACTGAAGCTTTCTTT
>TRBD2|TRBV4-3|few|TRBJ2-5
CASSPSLAEETQYF
TGCGCCAGCAGCCCCTCGCTAGCGGAAGAGACCCAGTACTTC